This T cell receptor (beta chain) stems from a study of T cell responses to AZD1222 COVID-19 vaccine. Study-wide points: The number of AZD1222 recipients seropositive at baseline was only 6 or 7.

The method was immunoSEQ multiplex PCR; TCRdb's version includes in-frame clones alone and lacks a portion of them. Of about 180,000 clones in the sample, around 90% are singletons; the top ten hold approximately 1.9%. After removal of 5 bases from V and 2 bases from J, the junction contained 2 bases not matched to a gene. This CDR3 has 15 residues. The germline CDR1 and CDR2 sequences are SGHVS and FNYEAQ. On this clone itself: Its target is not known.

The source was peripheral blood, collected 28 days after the second AZD1222 dose. The chain couples TRBV7-6 to TRBJ2-2; 10 positions agree with TRBD1. The sequence was collected from an adult who received the AZD1222 COVID-19 vaccine. CDR3 in DNA: TGTGCCAGCAGCCGGGACAGGGGAAACACCGGGGAGCTGTTTTTT. This translates into CASSRDRGNTGELFF.